This TCR beta chain is from a study of blood T cell repertoires in COVID-19. Method: immunoSEQ multiplex PCR; TCRdb's copy keeps in-frame clones and lacks some. The data contain 120,000 to 150,000 clones, about 88% of them singletons. The germline gives CDR1 SGHDN, CDR2 FVKESK. The V gene lost 7 bases and the J gene lost 0 bases, with 15 bases spanning the gap. This CDR3 comprises 15 residues. The rearrangement uses TRBV14 and TRBJ1-1, with D possibly TRBD1 on 6 matching bases. The sequenced sample was peripheral blood. The TCR originated in a man in his fifties with active or convalescent COVID-19. The chain's CDR3 is CASTPGETVNTEAFF. In DNA, the CDR3 is TGTGCCAGCACCCCAGGGGAGACAGTGAACACTGAAGCTTTCTTT.